This TCR beta chain is from a study of T cell responses to AZD1222 COVID-19 vaccine. About the research overall: Pooling was applied to second doses at about 4 or about 12 weeks.

Findings and caveats of the study: At baseline, seropositivity was found in only a handful of AZD1222 recipients. Clonal diversity was possibly underestimated; the donors were predominantly white British and more often female. No repertoire was sampled before or during the peak T cell response, only after it.

Trimming took 5 bases from V and 4 from J; bases not matched to a gene: 6. Germline CDR1 reads LNHDA; CDR2 reads SQIVND (reference sequence). This CDR3 has 16 amino acids. To note about this clone: Its cognate antigen is unknown.

Some clones are missing from TCRdb's copy, which holds only in-frame ones; the method was immunoSEQ multiplex PCR. The repertoire has some 120,000 clones, about 89% of them found once; the top ten carry 25% to 35%. The gene calls are TRBV19 and TRBJ2-1; 12 bases line up with TRBD2. This specimen was peripheral blood, taken on day 0 of AZD1222 vaccination. The sequence came from an adult in good health. In nucleotides, the CDR3 is TGTGCCAGTAGTCTAGCGGGAGGGCCAAAATACAATGAGCAGTTCTTC. Its translation is CASSLAGGPKYNEQFF.